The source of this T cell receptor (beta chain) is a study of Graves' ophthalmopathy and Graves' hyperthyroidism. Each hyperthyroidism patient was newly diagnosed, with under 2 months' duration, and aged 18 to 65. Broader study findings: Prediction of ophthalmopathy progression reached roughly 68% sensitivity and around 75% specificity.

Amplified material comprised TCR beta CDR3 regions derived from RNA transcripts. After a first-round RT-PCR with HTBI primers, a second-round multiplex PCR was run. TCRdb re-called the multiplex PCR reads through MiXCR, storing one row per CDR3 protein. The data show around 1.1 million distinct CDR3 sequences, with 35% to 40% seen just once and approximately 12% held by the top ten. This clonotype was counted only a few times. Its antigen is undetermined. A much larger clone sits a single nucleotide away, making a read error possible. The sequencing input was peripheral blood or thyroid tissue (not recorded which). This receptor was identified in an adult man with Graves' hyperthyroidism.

The CDR3 reads CASSSPGVQPQHF. The CDR3 DNA reads TGTGCCAGCAGCTCCCCGGGAGTTCAGCCCCAGCATTTT. This sequence joins TRBV7-3 and TRBJ1-5; no reliable D call. V shed 4 bases and J shed 6 bases, with 10 bases lying between them. This CDR3 spans 13 amino acids. Germline loops: CDR1 SGHTA, CDR2 FQGTGA.